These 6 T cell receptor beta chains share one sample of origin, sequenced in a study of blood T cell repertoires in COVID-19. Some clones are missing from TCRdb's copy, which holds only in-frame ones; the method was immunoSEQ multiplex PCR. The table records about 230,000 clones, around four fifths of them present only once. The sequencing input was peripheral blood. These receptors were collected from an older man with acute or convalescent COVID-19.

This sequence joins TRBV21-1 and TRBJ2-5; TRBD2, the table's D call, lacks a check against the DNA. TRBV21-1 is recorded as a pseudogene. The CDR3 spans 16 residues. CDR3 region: CASSKHTRGAGETQYF. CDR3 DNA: TGTGCCAGCAGCAAACACACACGGGGGGCCGGGGAGACCCAGTACTTC.

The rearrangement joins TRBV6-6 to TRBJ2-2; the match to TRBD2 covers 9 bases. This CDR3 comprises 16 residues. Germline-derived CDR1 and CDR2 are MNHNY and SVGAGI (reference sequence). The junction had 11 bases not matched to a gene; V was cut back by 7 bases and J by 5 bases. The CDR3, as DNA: TGTGCCAGCAAACCCCCTGGAGCGGGGGGAACCGGGGAGCTGTTTTTT. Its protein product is CASKPPGAGGTGELFF.

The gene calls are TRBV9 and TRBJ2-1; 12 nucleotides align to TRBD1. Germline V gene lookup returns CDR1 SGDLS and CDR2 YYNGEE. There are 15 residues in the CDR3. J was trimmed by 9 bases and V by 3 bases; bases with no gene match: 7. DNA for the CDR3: TGTGCCAGCAGCGCCCCGGGACAGGGGGCGGGTGAGCAGTTCTTC. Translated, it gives CASSAPGQGAGEQFF.

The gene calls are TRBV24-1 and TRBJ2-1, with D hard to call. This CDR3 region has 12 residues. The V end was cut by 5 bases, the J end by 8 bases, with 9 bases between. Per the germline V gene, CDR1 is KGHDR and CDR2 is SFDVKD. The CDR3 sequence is CATSGGLDEQFF. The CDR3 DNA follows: TGTGCCACCAGTGGAGGATTGGATGAGCAGTTCTTC.

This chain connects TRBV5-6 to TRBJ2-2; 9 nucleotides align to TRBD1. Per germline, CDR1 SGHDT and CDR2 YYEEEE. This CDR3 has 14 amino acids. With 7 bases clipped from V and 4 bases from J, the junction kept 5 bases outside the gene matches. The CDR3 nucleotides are TGTGCCAGCCGTAACAGGGGGCTCACCGGGGAGCTGTTTTTT. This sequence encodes CASRNRGLTGELFF.

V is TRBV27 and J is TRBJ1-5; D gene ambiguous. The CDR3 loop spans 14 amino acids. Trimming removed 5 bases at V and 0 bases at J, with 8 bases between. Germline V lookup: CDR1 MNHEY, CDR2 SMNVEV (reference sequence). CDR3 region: CASSGGPSNQPQHF. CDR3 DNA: TGTGCCAGCAGTGGAGGGCCTAGCAATCAGCCCCAGCATTTT.